These 4 T cell receptor beta chains originate from one sample sequenced in a study of tumor-infiltrating lymphocytes in primary liver carcinoma. Reverse transcription of approximately 0.55 ug total RNA with a constant-region primer produced TCR beta cDNA. Slightly modified ARM-PCR with three nested multiplex PCR rounds yielded TCR beta libraries. Rounds one and two of PCR, each of 10 cycles, were primed with TRBV1-TRBV30 forward primers and a C-beta reverse primer. TCRdb passed the multiplex PCR reads through MiXCR, listing each CDR3 protein once. The sample lists approximately 330,000 distinct CDR3 sequences; roughly 61% were seen once. Germline DNA was also extracted, and blood RNA derived from unsorted whole blood. Sequenced material: peripheral blood. These receptors were collected from a man aged 35 to 55 with primary liver carcinoma and hepatitis B virus infection.

On this clonotype: An end of the junction does not agree with germline; a read error may underlie this. The rearrangement joins TRBV4-2 to TRBJ2-2; unclear D gene. CDR3 length: 13 residues. CDR1 LGHNA and CDR2 YNFKEQ come from the germline V gene. The CDR3 region has the DNA TGTGCCAGCAGCCAAGAGAATACCGTGGAGCTGTTTTTT. It encodes CASSQENTVELFF.

Notes on this clonotype: Since no conserved phenylalanine or tryptophan closes the CDR3, a read error is the likely cause. The chain has TRBV6-5 and TRBJ2-3; no clear D gene. With 2 bases removed from V and 3 bases from J, the gap between germline ends came to 9 bases. In germline, CDR1 is MNHEY, CDR2 SVGAGI. This CDR3 is built from 14 residues. DNA for the CDR3: TGTGCCAGCAGTTACACGATACAGACAGATACGCAGTATCTT. It yields the protein CASSYTIQTDTQYL.

As for this clonotype: A read error may produce the germline difference seen at one junction end. The rearrangement links TRBV11-2 to TRBJ2-7, with 13 bases that match TRBD2. The CDR3 spans 15 residues. The V gene's germline CDR1 is SGHAT and CDR2 FQNNGV. CDR3: CASGPMWTSGSELYF. The CDR3 DNA sequence: TGTGCCAGCGGCCCGATGTGGACTAGCGGGAGCGAGCTGTACTTC.

Regarding this clonotype: This sequence may be a read error, since a much larger clone differs from it by one base. The chain links TRBV12-3 or TRBV12-4 to TRBJ2-7; 9 nucleotides agree with TRBD1. The CDR3 runs 14 residues. V shed 6 bases and J 5 bases; nucleotides not matched to a gene: 8. CDR3 amino acids: CASRGTGKDNEQYF. Here the CDR3 DNA reads TGTGCCAGCAGGGGGACAGGGAAAGACAACGAGCAGTACTTC.